This section outlines one TCR beta chain sequence together with its context. What it binds is not known. This may stem from a read error, because a much larger clone lies one nucleotide away. Since the CDR3 does not end with the conserved phenylalanine or tryptophan, this likely comes from a read error. Germline lookup yields CDR1 MDHEN and CDR2 SYDVKM. V was pared by 4 bases and J by 0 bases, with 13 bases between. The CDR3 spans 16 residues. Amplification of TCR alpha and beta CDR3 regions from RNA used iRepertoire nested multiplex PCR. TCRdb used MiXCR to reprocess the multiplex PCR reads, holding one entry per CDR3 protein. The repertoire includes about 410,000 distinct CDR3 sequences, roughly two fifths of them detected once, and around 12% sits in the top ten. This sample was included in a study of glioma-infiltrating T cells. Study background: Before surgery, glioma patients received dexamethasone for at most six days. Study observations and caveats: Patients with low tissue-blood divergence carried a signature set of shared blood CDR3 motifs. Gliomas, especially low-grade, showed above-expected tissue-blood divergence; non-neoplastic patients showed below.

The sequencing input was glioma tissue, nonneoplastic brain tissue, or PBMCs (not recorded which). This rearrangement joins TRBV28 to TRBJ2-1, with a weak D call TRBD1 (6 bases). The TCR originated in a human donor with low-grade glioma or glioblastoma, undergoing nonglioma brain surgery, or in good health (not recorded which). The CDR3 spells CASSSRQAGSYNEQFL. The CDR3 bases are TGTGCCAGCAGTTCTCGACAGGCCGGCTCCTACAATGAGCAGTTCCTC.